This T cell receptor (beta chain) is from a study of blood T cell repertoires in COVID-19. Study at large: Acute and convalescent COVID-19 specimens originated in the United States, Italy and Spain. PBMCs, B-cell-depleted T cells, or T cells provided the cDNA or gDNA that made up the material.

Trimming stripped 5 bases from V and 5 bases from J, with 13 bases between. CDR3 length: 14 residues. Germline V CDR1 and CDR2: SGHNT, YENEEA. As originally analysed: The assay estimated nucleated cells by amplifying reference gene primers. TCRdb's copy holds only in-frame clones and misses some; the assay was immunoSEQ multiplex PCR. V, J and clone size were drawn from that table, and D and trimming were deduced from the DNA. In the table there are some 130,000 clones, roughly 76% of which are singletons. As concerns this clone: In the same sample, other DNA sequences code for this CDR3.

The chain couples TRBV11-3 to TRBJ2-1; perhaps TRBD1 as D (7 bases). This receptor was identified in a man of 80 years or more with acute or convalescent COVID-19. Material for sequencing was peripheral blood. CDR3 in amino acids: CASSRRDRDNEQFF. In DNA, the CDR3 is TGTGCCAGCAGCCGGCGGGACAGAGACAATGAGCAGTTCTTC.